These 16 T cell receptor beta chains share one sample of origin, sequenced in a study of vaccination effects on CD4 cells after COVID-19. The antigens of these receptors remain unknown. Antigen-specific CD4+ T cells expanded by the ViraFEST assay with viral peptide pools were then sequenced. Scientists isolated CD4+ T cells after a roughly ten-day culture period ended. None of the vaccinated had previously contracted SARS-CoV-2, and their nucleocapsid antibodies tested negative. The repertoire was sequenced with immunoSEQ multiplex PCR; TCRdb's copy has only in-frame clones and lacks some. The sample yields 35,000 to 45,000 clones, around 76% seen once. The material was CD4+ T cells from PBMCs cultured with SARS-CoV-2 spike peptides, obtained before COVID-19 vaccination. These receptors were obtained from a human donor who received a COVID-19 vaccine.

J is TRBJ1-1 and V is TRBV24-1; D remains unclear. With 3 bases removed from V and 0 bases from J, the gap between germline ends came to 10 bases. Germline CDR1 reads KGHDR; CDR2 reads SFDVKD. The CDR3 loop spans 15 amino acids. This CDR3 is CATSDGRSMNTEAFF. The CDR3 nucleotides read TGTGCCACCAGTGATGGCAGGAGTATGAACACTGAAGCTTTCTTT.

The V gene is TRBV3-1 (or the pseudogene TRBV3-2), the J gene TRBJ1-3; tentatively, D is TRBD1 (5 bases). This CDR3 has 16 residues. Looked up from germline, CDR1 is LGHDT and CDR2 is YNNKEL (reference sequence). Trimming removed 4 bases at V and 0 bases at J, with 13 bases between. The DNA for the CDR3 is TGTGCCAGCAGCCCCCGGGACCGCGGCTCTGGAAACACCATATATTTT. Its translation: CASSPRDRGSGNTIYF.

In its sample, this clone was seen once. This sequence joins TRBV5-1 and TRBJ1-2; perhaps TRBD1 as D (5 bases). Germline-derived CDR1 and CDR2 are SGHRS and YFSETQ. This CDR3 region has 13 residues. V was cut by 2 bases and J by 4 bases, with 9 bases left in between. CDR3 DNA: TGCGCCAGCAGCTTAGGGGATTTCTATGGCTACACCTTC. Its translation: CASSLGDFYGYTF.

The chain couples TRBV2 to TRBJ1-1; 8 nucleotides align to TRBD1. There are 14 residues in the CDR3. V was pared by 2 bases and J by 10 bases, with 9 bases of the junction left unmatched. Germline CDR1 and CDR2: SNHLY and FYNNEI. This CDR3 reads CASSEQGAAERAFF. CDR3 bases: TGTGCCAGCAGTGAACAGGGGGCCGCCGAAAGAGCTTTCTTT.

As DNA, the CDR3 is TGTGCCAGCCGCACCCAGGGGACCATGAACACTGAAGCTTTCTTT. As protein: CASRTQGTMNTEAFF. The chain recombines TRBV5-6 with TRBJ1-1, with D possibly matching TRBD1 (6 bases). Germline V CDR1 and CDR2: SGHDT, YYEEEE. This CDR3 has 15 residues. Trimming left V 7 bases short and J 0 bases short, with 16 bases between.

The V gene is TRBV5-8, the J gene TRBJ1-1, with D possibly TRBD1 on 6 matching bases. CDR3 length equals 17 residues. Germline assignment: CDR1 SGHTS and CDR2 YDEGEE. Trimming removed 2 bases from V and 0 bases from J, with 17 bases in between. CDR3 loop: CASSFGQWKNMNTEAFF. The CDR3 nucleotides read TGTGCCAGCAGCTTCGGACAGTGGAAGAATATGAACACTGAAGCTTTCTTT.

With regard to this clone: The junction does not match germline at one end; this may be a read error. This sequence joins TRBV6-5 and TRBJ1-1; no clear D. The CDR3 consists of 13 residues. Germline V gene lookup returns CDR1 MNHEY and CDR2 SVGAGI. For the CDR3, the DNA is TGTGCCAGCCGGGCTGATACGAACGCTGAAGCTTTCTTT. Protein: CASRADTNAEAFF.

This clone has a single count. The chain joins TRBV5-1 to TRBJ2-1; the D gene is possibly TRBD2 (5 bases). Trimming left V 4 bases short and J 4 bases short, with 15 bases between. CDR3 length: 15 residues. Germline V lookup: CDR1 SGHRS, CDR2 YFSETQ. CDR3 residues: CASSLGDGRYNEQFF. The CDR3 region has the DNA TGCGCCAGCAGCCTCGGGGATGGAAGGTACAATGAGCAGTTCTTC.

This rearrangement joins TRBV9 to TRBJ2-1; 9 nucleotides align to TRBD2. V was clipped by 4 bases and J by 0 bases; unmatched bases: 8. Germline CDR1 SGDLS, CDR2 YYNGEE. There are 17 residues in the CDR3. CDR3 sequence (DNA): TGTGCCAGCAGCCTCCGTCATAGCGGGGGCTCCTACAATGAGCAGTTCTTC. Residues: CASSLRHSGGSYNEQFF.

V and J are TRBV19 and TRBJ1-1; D is unclear. The CDR3 is made up of 13 amino acids. Germline V gives CDR1 LNHDA, CDR2 SQIVND (reference sequence). The V end was cut by 6 bases, the J end by 2 bases, with 10 bases between. CDR3 sequence: CASSRVFNTEAFF. CDR3 DNA sequence: TGTGCCAGTAGCCGCGTCTTCAACACTGAAGCTTTCTTT. The full variable domain, completed using reference TRBV19 and TRBJ1-1, is DGGITQSPKYLFRKEGQNVTLSCEQNLNHDAMYWYRQDPGQGLRLIYYSQIVNDFQKGDIAEGYSVSREKKESFPLTVTSAQKNPTAFYLCASSRVFNTEAFFGQGTRLTVV.

There are a few counts of this clone. The chain employs TRBV12-5 and TRBJ1-5; 8 bases match TRBD1. Germline CDR1 and CDR2: LGHNT and FRNRAP. The V gene end was trimmed by 6 bases and the J gene end by 4 bases; junction bases not matched to a gene: 5. CDR3 length: 14 amino acids. CDR3 sequence: CASGLDRGNQPQHF. CDR3 nucleotide sequence: TGTGCTAGTGGCCTTGACAGGGGAAATCAGCCCCAGCATTTT.

The chain recombines TRBV5-6 with TRBJ1-1, with 8 bases fitting TRBD1. This CDR3 has 15 residues. V shed 4 bases, J shed 5 bases, and the junction held 10 bases outside the gene matches. Germline V CDR1 and CDR2: SGHDT, YYEEEE. The CDR3 reads CASSDNHRGRTEAFF. CDR3 nucleotide sequence: TGTGCCAGCAGCGATAACCACAGGGGGAGAACTGAAGCTTTCTTT.

The chain links TRBV10-3 to TRBJ2-5, with a possible D match to TRBD2 (6 bases). With 2 bases removed from V and 3 bases from J, the gap between germline ends came to 7 bases. Germline loops: CDR1 ENHRY, CDR2 SYGVKD. The CDR3 totals 13 residues. The CDR3 nucleotides read TGTGCCATCAGTGAGAGGGAGGAAGAGACCCAGTACTTC. Translating gives CAISEREEETQYF.

This clone was detected only once. The chain joins TRBV5-1 to TRBJ2-1, with 7 nucleotides matching TRBD2. Germline loops: CDR1 SGHRS, CDR2 YFSETQ. The CDR3 covers 14 residues. Trimming cost V 4 bases and J 9 bases; bases outside gene matches: 10. The CDR3 loop reads CASSVWGGEGEQFF. CDR3 bases: TGCGCCAGCAGCGTCTGGGGAGGGGAGGGTGAGCAGTTCTTC.

The chain employs TRBV7-7 and TRBJ2-2; no firm D call. Germline CDR1 reads SSHAT; CDR2 reads FNYEAQ (reference sequence). CDR3 size: 15 residues. Deletions cut 5 bases from V and 0 bases from J, with 10 bases between. CDR3 in DNA: TGTGCCAGCAGCCCCGGGCTGCCGAACACCGGGGAGCTGTTTTTT. Encoded protein: CASSPGLPNTGELFF.

This clone has just one count. The chain employs TRBV29-1 and TRBJ2-3; no reliable D call. V lost 5 bases to trimming and J lost 1 base, with 25 bases between them. Germline values: CDR1 SQVTM, CDR2 ANQGSEA. The CDR3 covers 18 residues. CDR3 loop: CSVRQEVGLRRGTDTQYF. The DNA for the CDR3 is TGCAGCGTTCGGCAAGAGGTAGGCCTCAGACGTGGCACAGATACGCAGTATTTT.